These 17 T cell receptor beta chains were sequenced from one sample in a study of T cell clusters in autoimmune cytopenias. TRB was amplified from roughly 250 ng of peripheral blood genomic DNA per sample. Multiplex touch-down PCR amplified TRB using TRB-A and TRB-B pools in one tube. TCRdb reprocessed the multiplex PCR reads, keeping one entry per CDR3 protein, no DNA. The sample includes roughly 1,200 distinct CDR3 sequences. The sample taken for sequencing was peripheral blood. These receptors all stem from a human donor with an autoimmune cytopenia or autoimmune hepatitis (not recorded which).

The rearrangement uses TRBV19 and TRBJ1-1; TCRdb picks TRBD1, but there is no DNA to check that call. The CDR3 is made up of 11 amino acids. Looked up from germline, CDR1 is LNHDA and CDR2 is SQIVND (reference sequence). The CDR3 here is CASTGSTEAFF.

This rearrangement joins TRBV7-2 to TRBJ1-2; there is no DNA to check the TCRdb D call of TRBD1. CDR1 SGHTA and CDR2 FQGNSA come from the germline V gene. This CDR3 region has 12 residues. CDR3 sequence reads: CASTRDRNGYTF.

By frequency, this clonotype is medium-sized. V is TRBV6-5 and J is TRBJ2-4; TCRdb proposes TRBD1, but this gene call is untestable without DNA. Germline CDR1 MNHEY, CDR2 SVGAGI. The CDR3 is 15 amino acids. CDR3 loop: CASSTGTVRMNIQYF.

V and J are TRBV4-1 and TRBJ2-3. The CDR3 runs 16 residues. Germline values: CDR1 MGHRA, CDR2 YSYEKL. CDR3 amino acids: CASSQVRAASTDTQYF.

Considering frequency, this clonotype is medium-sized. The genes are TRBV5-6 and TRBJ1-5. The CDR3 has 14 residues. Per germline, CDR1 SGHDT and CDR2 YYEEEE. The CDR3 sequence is CASSLSGNLQPQHF.

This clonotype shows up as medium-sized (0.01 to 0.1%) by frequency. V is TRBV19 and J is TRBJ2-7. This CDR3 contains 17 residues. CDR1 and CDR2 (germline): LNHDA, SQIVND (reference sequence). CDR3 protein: CASSMTALSGTSYEQYF.

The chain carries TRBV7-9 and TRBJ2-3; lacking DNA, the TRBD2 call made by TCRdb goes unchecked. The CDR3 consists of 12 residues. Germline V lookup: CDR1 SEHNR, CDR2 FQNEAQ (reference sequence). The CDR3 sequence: CASSGTLDTQYF.

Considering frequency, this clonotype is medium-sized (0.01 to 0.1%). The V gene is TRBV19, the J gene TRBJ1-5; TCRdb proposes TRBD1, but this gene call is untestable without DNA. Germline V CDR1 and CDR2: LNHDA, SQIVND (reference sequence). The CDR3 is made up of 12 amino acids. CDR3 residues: CASSSRGQPQHF.

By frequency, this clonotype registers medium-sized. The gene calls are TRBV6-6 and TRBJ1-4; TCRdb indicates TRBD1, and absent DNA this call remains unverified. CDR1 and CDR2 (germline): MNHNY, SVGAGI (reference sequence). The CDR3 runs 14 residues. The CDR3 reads CASSSRVADEKLFF.

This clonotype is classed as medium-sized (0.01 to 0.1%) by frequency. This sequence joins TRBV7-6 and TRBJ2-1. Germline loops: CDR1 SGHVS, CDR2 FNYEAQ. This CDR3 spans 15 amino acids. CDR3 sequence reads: CASSLEADYYNEQFF.

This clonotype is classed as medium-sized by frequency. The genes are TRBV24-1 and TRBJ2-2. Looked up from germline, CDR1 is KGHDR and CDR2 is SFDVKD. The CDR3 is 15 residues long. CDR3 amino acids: CATSDPSSRTGELFF.

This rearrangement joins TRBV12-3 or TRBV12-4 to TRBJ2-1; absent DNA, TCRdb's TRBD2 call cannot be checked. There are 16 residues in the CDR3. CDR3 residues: CASRSNLAGGNNEQFF.

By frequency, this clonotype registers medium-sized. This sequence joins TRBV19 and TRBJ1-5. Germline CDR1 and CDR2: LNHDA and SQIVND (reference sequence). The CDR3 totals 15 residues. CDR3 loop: CASSIVQDNNQPQHF. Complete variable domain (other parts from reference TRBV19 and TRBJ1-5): DGGITQSPKYLFRKEGQNVTLSCEQNLNHDAMYWYRQDPGQGLRLIYYSQIVNDFQKGDIAEGYSVSREKKESFPLTVTSAQKNPTAFYLCASSIVQDNNQPQHFGDGTRLSIL.

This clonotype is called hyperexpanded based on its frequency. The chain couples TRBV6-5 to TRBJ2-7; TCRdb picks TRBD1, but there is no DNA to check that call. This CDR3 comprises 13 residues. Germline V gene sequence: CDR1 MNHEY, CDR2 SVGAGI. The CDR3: CASRYQGAGEQYF.

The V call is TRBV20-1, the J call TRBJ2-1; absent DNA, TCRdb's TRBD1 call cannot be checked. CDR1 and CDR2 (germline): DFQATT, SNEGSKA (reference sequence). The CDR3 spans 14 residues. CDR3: CSARSVRGGNEQFF.

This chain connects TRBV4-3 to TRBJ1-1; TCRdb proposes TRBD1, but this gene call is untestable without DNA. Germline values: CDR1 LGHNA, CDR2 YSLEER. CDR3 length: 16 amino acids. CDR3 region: CASSHWTGGIFTEAFF.

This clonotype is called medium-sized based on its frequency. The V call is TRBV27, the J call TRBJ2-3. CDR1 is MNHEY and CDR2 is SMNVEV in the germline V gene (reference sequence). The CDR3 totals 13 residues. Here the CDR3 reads CASSLLYGDTQYF.